The 11 T cell receptor beta chains below were found in one sample sequenced in a study of blood T cell repertoires in COVID-19. Profiling relied on immunoSEQ multiplex PCR, and the TCRdb table lists in-frame clones only, not all of them. The sample lists roughly 250,000 clones; around 87% were seen once. Sequencing used peripheral blood. Receptors originate from a woman between 45 and 65 years old with acute or convalescent COVID-19.

V gene TRBV6-5 combines with J gene TRBJ1-1; D ambiguous. Trimming pared 8 bases from V and 8 bases from J, leaving 12 bases between. The CDR3 consists of 11 residues. CDR1 MNHEY and CDR2 SVGAGI come from the germline V gene. CDR3 bases: TGTGCCAGCGGGTACTCCCCAGAAGCTTTCTTT. Residues: CASGYSPEAFF.

The gene calls are TRBV7-6 and TRBJ1-5; 7 bases match TRBD1. Germline V gene lookup returns CDR1 SGHVS and CDR2 FNYEAQ. The V gene end was trimmed by 4 bases and the J gene end by 0 bases; junction bases not matched to a gene: 3. The CDR3 has 15 amino acids. The CDR3 region has the DNA TGTGCCAGCAGCTCGACAGGGATTAGCAATCAGCCCCAGCATTTT. It translates to CASSSTGISNQPQHF.

The rearrangement uses TRBV4-3 and TRBJ2-7, with D perhaps matching TRBD1 (6 bases). V was clipped by 4 bases and J by 2 bases, with 12 bases between them. Looked up from germline, CDR1 is LGHNA and CDR2 is YSLEER. The CDR3 is 14 amino acids. The CDR3 bases are TGCGCCAGCAGCCTAGGGACAATAGCCTACGAGCAGTACTTC. Protein: CASSLGTIAYEQYF.

The CDR3 nucleotides are TGTGCCAGTACCGACCCGGGACTACCGTGGGGAGAGACCCAGTACTTC. Translating gives CASTDPGLPWGETQYF. The chain uses TRBV19 and TRBJ2-5, with 7 bases lining up with TRBD2. The J segment lost 4 bases and the V segment lost 7 bases, leaving 15 bases of the junction unmatched. CDR1 LNHDA and CDR2 SQIVND come from the germline V gene (reference sequence). The CDR3 is 16 amino acids.

V gene TRBV5-1 combines with J gene TRBJ1-6; 8 positions match TRBD1. Losses at the gene ends were 4 bases for V and 5 bases for J; bases not matched to a gene: 8. This CDR3 is 16 amino acids long. Germline CDR1 SGHRS, CDR2 YFSETQ. The CDR3 loop is CASSHTGGVDNSPLHF. The CDR3 bases are TGCGCCAGCAGCCACACAGGGGGTGTAGATAATTCACCCCTCCACTTT.

The rearrangement links TRBV10-3 to TRBJ1-2; no firm D call. CDR1 is ENHRY and CDR2 is SYGVKD in the germline V gene. This CDR3 has 15 residues. V lost 3 bases to trimming and J lost 5 bases, with 16 bases between them. CDR3 in amino acids: CAISESPNEPYGYTF. The CDR3 nucleotides read TGTGCCATCAGTGAATCTCCTAATGAACCTTATGGCTACACCTTC.

On this clone: Other DNA sequences of this sample code for an identical CDR3. The chain uses TRBV7-3 and TRBJ2-7; TRBD1 agrees at 8 bases. Unmatched junction bases numbered 4, after V lost 5 bases and J lost 1 base. There are 14 residues in the CDR3. From germline, CDR1 is SGHTA and CDR2 FQGTGA. The CDR3: CASSPGTGSYEQYF. The CDR3 region has the DNA TGTGCCAGCAGCCCTGGGACAGGATCCTACGAGCAGTACTTC.

The rearrangement uses TRBV7-9 and TRBJ2-3; a weak D match, TRBD2 (6 bases). The CDR3 covers 15 residues. The germline V gene has CDR1 SEHNR and CDR2 FQNEAQ (reference sequence). Trimming took off 3 bases at V and 1 base at J, with 11 bases between the two ends. In DNA, the CDR3 is TGTGCCAGCAGCTTCGGGACTCTCCGCACAGATACGCAGTATTTT. This sequence encodes CASSFGTLRTDTQYF.

CDR3 bases: TGTGCCAGCAACTCGAGGCGGCAGGGGCGGACCCAAGAGACCCAGTACTTC. Encoded protein: CASNSRRQGRTQETQYF. The gene calls are TRBV21-1 and TRBJ2-5; the table names TRBD1, a call not compared with the DNA. TRBV21-1 has pseudogene status. The CDR3 contains 17 residues.

There are a few counts of this clone. The J gene is TRBJ2-3, the V gene TRBV7-9; 7 bases map to TRBD2. CDR1 is SEHNR, CDR2 FQNEAQ, per germline (reference sequence). The CDR3 runs to 14 residues. J was trimmed by 0 bases and V by 5 bases; bases with no gene match: 2. The CDR3: CASSISGSTDTQYF. CDR3 bases: TGTGCCAGCAGCATTAGCGGGAGCACAGATACGCAGTATTTT.

This clone was seen only once. V gene TRBV28 combines with J gene TRBJ2-1; D remains unclear. Trimming pared 7 bases from V and 10 bases from J, leaving 20 bases between. CDR3 length equals 14 residues. Germline V lookup: CDR1 MDHEN, CDR2 SYDVKM. Here the CDR3 reads CASKLFISIGEQFF. The CDR3 DNA sequence: TGTGCCAGCAAACTATTTATCAGTATTGGGGAGCAGTTCTTC. The full variable domain, completed using reference TRBV28 and TRBJ2-1, is DVKVTQSSRYLVKRTGEKVFLECVQDMDHENMFWYRQDPGLGLRLIYFSYDVKMKEKGDIPEGYSVSREKKERFSLILESASTNQTSMYLCASKLFISIGEQFFGPGTRLTVL.